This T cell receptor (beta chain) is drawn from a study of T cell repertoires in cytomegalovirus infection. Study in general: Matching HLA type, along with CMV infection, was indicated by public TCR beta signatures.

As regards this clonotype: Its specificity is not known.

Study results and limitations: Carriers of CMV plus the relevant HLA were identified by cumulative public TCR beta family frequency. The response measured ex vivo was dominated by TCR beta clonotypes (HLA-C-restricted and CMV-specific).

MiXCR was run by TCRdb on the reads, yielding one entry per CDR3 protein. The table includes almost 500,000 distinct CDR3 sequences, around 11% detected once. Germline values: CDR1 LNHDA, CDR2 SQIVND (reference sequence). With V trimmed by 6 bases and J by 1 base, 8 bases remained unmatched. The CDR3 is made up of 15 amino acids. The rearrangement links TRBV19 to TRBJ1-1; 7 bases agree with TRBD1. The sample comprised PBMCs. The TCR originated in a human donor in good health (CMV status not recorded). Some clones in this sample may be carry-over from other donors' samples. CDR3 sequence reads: CASRNTGTANTEAFF. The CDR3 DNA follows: TGTGCCAGTAGGAATACCGGGACAGCGAACACTGAAGCTTTCTTT.